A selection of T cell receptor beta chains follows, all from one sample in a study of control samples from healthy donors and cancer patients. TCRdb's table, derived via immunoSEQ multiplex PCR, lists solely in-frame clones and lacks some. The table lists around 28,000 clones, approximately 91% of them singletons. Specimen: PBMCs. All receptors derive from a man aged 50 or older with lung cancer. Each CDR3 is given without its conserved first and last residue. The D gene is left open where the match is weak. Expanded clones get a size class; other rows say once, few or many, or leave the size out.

CDR3: ASSIDGSNEKLF
J: TRBJ1-4
V: TRBV19
D: .
size: .

CDR3: ASSPGQGRNTIY
J: TRBJ1-3
V: TRBV18
D: TRBD1
size: .

CDR3: ASSPETGVRELF
J: TRBJ2-2
V: TRBV5-1
D: .
size: .

CDR3: ASSVPGLNYGYT
J: TRBJ1-2
V: TRBV2
D: .
size: .

CDR3: AISGAEEDEQF
J: TRBJ2-1
V: TRBV10-3
D: .
size: .

CDR3: ASSESVSLESPLH
J: TRBJ1-6
V: TRBV25-1
D: .
size: .

CDR3: ASTRLAGTYEQY
J: TRBJ2-7
V: TRBV6-5
D: TRBD2
size: .

CDR3: ASSSPGGGSYEQY
J: TRBJ2-7
V: TRBV6-6
D: .
size: once

CDR3: SVKAQGNTEAF
J: TRBJ1-1
V: TRBV29-1
D: .
size: .

CDR3: ATRNAGREAF
J: TRBJ1-1
V: TRBV15
D: .
size: .

CDR3: ASSPPVKAYNEQF
J: TRBJ2-1
V: TRBV3-1/TRBV3-2
D: .
size: .

CDR3: ASSYTGHTNTEAF
J: TRBJ1-1
V: TRBV6-5
D: .
size: .

CDR3: SASGGAGWNTEAF
J: TRBJ1-1
V: TRBV20-1
D: .
size: .

CDR3: ASSSGGAGTDTQY
J: TRBJ2-3
V: TRBV5-4
D: TRBD2
size: .

CDR3: ASIGDNSYEQY
J: TRBJ2-7
V: TRBV19
D: .
size: .

CDR3: ASSETLLTGELF
J: TRBJ2-2
V: TRBV10-2
D: .
size: .

CDR3: ASSLGTVQETQY
J: TRBJ2-5
V: TRBV5-1
D: .
size: .

CDR3: ASSSAANEKLF
J: TRBJ1-4
V: TRBV27
D: .
size: .

CDR3: ASSLGPGLDEKLF
J: TRBJ1-4
V: TRBV28
D: .
size: .

CDR3: ASSQDYGVGNYGYT
J: TRBJ1-2
V: TRBV4-3
D: .
size: .

CDR3: ASSPSTGSGYEQY
J: TRBJ2-7
V: TRBV18
D: TRBD1
size: .

CDR3: ASSPTFGAGVYEQY
J: TRBJ2-7
V: TRBV6-2/TRBV6-3
D: TRBD2
size: .

CDR3: ASSFLARQGSEAF
J: TRBJ1-1
V: TRBV13
D: TRBD1
size: .

CDR3: ASSLGDTSGEQY
J: TRBJ2-7
V: TRBV5-1
D: .
size: .

CDR3: ASSKAGGAGSH
J: TRBJ1-6
V: TRBV5-6
D: TRBD1
size: few

CDR3: ASSYLGGGTEAF
J: TRBJ1-1
V: TRBV6-2/TRBV6-3
D: .
size: .

CDR3: ASSLRRDTQY
J: TRBJ2-3
V: TRBV5-1
D: .
size: once

CDR3: ASSISSRTNEKLF
J: TRBJ1-4
V: TRBV19
D: .
size: .

CDR3: ASSSGLAGEETQY
J: TRBJ2-5
V: TRBV7-2
D: TRBD2
size: .

CDR3: ASTQDGSLADTQY
J: TRBJ2-3
V: TRBV5-1
D: .
size: once

CDR3: ASSLQGGGQF
J: TRBJ2-1
V: TRBV7-2
D: .
size: few

CDR3: ASSSGLFQETQY
J: TRBJ2-5
V: TRBV5-1
D: .
size: .

CDR3: ASSIGQHTDTQY
J: TRBJ2-3
V: TRBV19
D: .
size: .

CDR3: ASSGWSSPLH
J: TRBJ1-6
V: TRBV27
D: .
size: .

CDR3: ASSPDRLTEAF
J: TRBJ1-1
V: TRBV16
D: TRBD1
size: .

CDR3: ASSYTGFNGPGELF
J: TRBJ2-2
V: TRBV6-5
D: .
size: .

CDR3: ASSLVISGGSYEQF
J: TRBJ2-1
V: TRBV7-8
D: TRBD2
size: .

CDR3: ASSLRGWANEKLF
J: TRBJ1-4
V: TRBV3-1/TRBV3-2
D: .
size: few

CDR3: ASSLAGDSQPQH
J: TRBJ1-5
V: TRBV7-2
D: .
size: .

CDR3: ASSLRRGWELF
J: TRBJ2-2
V: TRBV12-3/TRBV12-4
D: .
size: .

CDR3: ASRWTVSTDTQY
J: TRBJ2-3
V: TRBV6-5
D: .
size: .

CDR3: ASTSGDTQY
J: TRBJ2-3
V: TRBV7-3
D: TRBD2
size: .

CDR3: ASSQDWSSNQPQH
J: TRBJ1-5
V: TRBV4-3
D: .
size: once

CDR3: ASSLLRGNTEAF
J: TRBJ1-1
V: TRBV5-6
D: .
size: .

CDR3: ASSLGRVGNTEAF
J: TRBJ1-1
V: TRBV7-2
D: .
size: .

CDR3: ASGLAPEESTIY
J: TRBJ1-3
V: TRBV12-5
D: .
size: .

CDR3: ASSPWTEDTQY
J: TRBJ2-3
V: TRBV12-3/TRBV12-4
D: .
size: .

CDR3: ASSLELTGDGYT
J: TRBJ1-2
V: TRBV11-2
D: TRBD1
size: once

CDR3: ASSGSQGGPDTQY
J: TRBJ2-3
V: TRBV9
D: .
size: .

CDR3: ASSSGTGVHGYT
J: TRBJ1-2
V: TRBV6-6
D: TRBD1
size: .

CDR3: ASSSPVRNRSPLH
J: TRBJ1-6
V: TRBV7-2
D: .
size: .

CDR3: ASSTRQGGNQPQH
J: TRBJ1-5
V: TRBV6-2/TRBV6-3
D: TRBD1
size: .

CDR3: ASSVPTPWA
J: TRBJ1-2
V: TRBV9
D: .
size: .

CDR3: ASSLQENTEAF
J: TRBJ1-1
V: TRBV7-9
D: .
size: .